Listed below are T cell receptor beta chains from one sample, sequenced in a study of blood T cells in healthy people across ages. TCRdb reprocessed the 5' RACE reads with MiXCR, giving one entry per CDR3 protein. Of over a million distinct CDR3 sequences listed, over 35% were seen once; the top ten hold about 19%. Input material: blood. Source of these receptors: a woman aged 55-70 years in good health. Each CDR3 is given with its conserved first and last residue. D genes are given only for firm matches. Expanded clones are given a class, and other clones once, few, many or no size at all.

>TRBD1|-|TRBV27|TRBJ2-4
TGTGCCAGCAGAAGGACAGGGGTGTTGAGCATTCAGTACTTC
CASRRTGVLSIQYF
>TRBD2|once|TRBV28|TRBJ2-1
TGTGCCAGCAGTTTAAGCGGGGTGGGACTACGGAATGAGCAGTTCTTC
CASSLSGVGLRNEQFF
>TRBD2|-|TRBV27|TRBJ2-7
TGTGCCAGCCGAAACCGAAAACTAGCGGGAGGGAGCTACGAGCAGTACTTC
CASRNRKLAGGSYEQYF
>-|-|TRBV5-1|TRBJ2-1
TGCGCCAGCAGCTTGGCGTCGCGGGGAGTGCAGTTCTTC
CASSLASRGVQFF
>-|few|TRBV20-1|TRBJ2-3
TGCAGTGCTAGATCCTCTTCGGGCGGTACGCAGTATTTT
CSARSSSGGTQYF
>-|few|TRBV10-1|TRBJ2-1
TGCGCCAGCAGTGAGTTTTCTAGGAGAGGGACTTACAATGAGCAGTTCTTC
CASSEFSRRGTYNEQFF
>-|few|TRBV25-1|TRBJ1-1
TGTGCCAGCAGTATCCTCACTGAAGCTTTCTTT
CASSILTEAFF
>TRBD1|-|TRBV7-9|TRBJ1-2
TGTGCCAGCAGCTCGGCGGGACAGGGCTTAGGTGGCTACACCTTC
CASSSAGQGLGGYTF
>-|-|TRBV27|TRBJ1-2
TGTGCCAGCAGGGGTGGAGGGGGTTCTAACTATGGCTACACCTTC
CASRGGGGSNYGYTF
>TRBD1|-|TRBV4-2|TRBJ1-1
TGTGCCGGCAGCCAGGGGGACAGGTCTGAAGCTTTCTTT
CAGSQGDRSEAFF
>TRBD2|-|TRBV24-1|TRBJ2-4
TGTGCCACCACCCGAGTCGTCTCGACTAGCGGGAGGGGCGACGGAAACATTCAGTACTTC
CATTRVVSTSGRGDGNIQYF
>TRBD2|-|TRBV30|TRBJ2-3
TGTGCCTGGGGAGGGACTAACATATACACAGATACGCAGTATTTT
CAWGGTNIYTDTQYF
>TRBD2|few|TRBV11-2|TRBJ2-1
TGTGCCAGCAGCTTATGGATGGCTAGCGGGGTCTACAATGAGCAGTTCTTC
CASSLWMASGVYNEQFF
>-|many|TRBV27|TRBJ2-6
TGTGCCAGCAGTTTCCAGGGTGCTGGGGCCAACGTCCTGACTTTC
CASSFQGAGANVLTF
>TRBD1|-|TRBV10-3|TRBJ2-3
TGTGCCATCAGTGGGGAGACAGGGGTTTTGGATACGCAGTATTTT
CAISGETGVLDTQYF
>-|-|TRBV5-1|TRBJ2-5
TGCGCCAGCAGCGAGATACCACAAGAGACCCAGTACTTC
CASSEIPQETQYF
>TRBD2|-|TRBV3-1|TRBJ2-5
TGTGCCAGCGGACCCCGGGGGGGCGAGACCCAGTACTTC
CASGPRGGETQYF
>TRBD2|-|TRBV10-3|TRBJ2-1
TGTGCCATCAGTGATAAAGCTAGCGGGAGTAAAGATGAGCAGTTCTTC
CAISDKASGSKDEQFF
>-|-|TRBV2|TRBJ2-5
TGTGCCAGCAGTGTTGCTCTGGGGGTAGGGGAGACCCAGTACTTC
CASSVALGVGETQYF
>TRBD2|-|TRBV12-3/TRBV12-4|TRBJ2-3
TGTGCCAGCAGTCCCGAACGAGCGGGGTACACAGATACGCAGTATTTT
CASSPERAGYTDTQYF
>-|few|TRBV7-2|TRBJ2-1
TGTGCCAGCAGCTTATCGTCTGGTAATGAGCAGTTCTTC
CASSLSSGNEQFF
>-|once|TRBV9|TRBJ2-1
TGTGCCAGCAGCGTAAACACATCACCCTACAATGAGCAGTTCTTC
CASSVNTSPYNEQFF
>-|-|TRBV30|TRBJ2-7
TGTGCCTGGAGAGACGACAAGTCCTACGAGCAGTACTTC
CAWRDDKSYEQYF
>-|-|TRBV6-5|TRBJ1-2
TGTGCCAGCAGGGAAGGGGGTCCTAACTATGGCTACACCTTC
CASREGGPNYGYTF
>-|-|TRBV6-4|TRBJ2-7
TGTGCCAGCAGTACAACAGGGTTTGGCGGCAATGAGCAGTACTTC
CASSTTGFGGNEQYF
>-|-|TRBV29-1|TRBJ1-1
TGCAGCGCCGCTGAGACATCATTGAACACTGAAGCTTTCTTT
CSAAETSLNTEAFF
>TRBD1|-|TRBV14|TRBJ1-2
TGTGCCAGCAGCCAGACAGGGAGCTATGGCTACACCTTC
CASSQTGSYGYTF
>TRBD1|few|TRBV15|TRBJ2-7
TGTGCCACCAGCAGCCTTAACAGGGGCCGCGAGCAGTACTTC
CATSSLNRGREQYF
>-|-|TRBV5-1|TRBJ2-7
TGCGCCAGCAGCTTGGACCAGGGGGGATCCTACGAGCAGTACTTC
CASSLDQGGSYEQYF
>-|few|TRBV6-4|TRBJ2-1
TGTGCCAGCAGCTCCGCAGGGGCCCTATACAATGAGCAGTTCTTC
CASSSAGALYNEQFF
>TRBD1|-|TRBV29-1|TRBJ1-2
TGCAGCGCAATGGACAGGACCCACTATGGCTACACCTTC
CSAMDRTHYGYTF
>-|few|TRBV5-1|TRBJ1-2
TGTGCCAGCAGCTTGGACGGGCTGTACACCTTC
CASSLDGLYTF
>TRBD2|many|TRBV20-1|TRBJ2-1
TGCAGTACCCAACGCGGGACTAGCGCTTCCTACAATGAGCAGTTCTTC
CSTQRGTSASYNEQFF
>-|few|TRBV5-1|TRBJ2-6
TGCGCCAGCAGCTTGGTGTCAGCCTCTGGGGCCAACGTCCTGACTTTC
CASSLVSASGANVLTF
>TRBD2|-|TRBV20-1|TRBJ2-1
TGCAGTGCTACCTCCTTAAGCGGGGGAGCTTTCTACAATGAGCAGTTCTTC
CSATSLSGGAFYNEQFF
>-|few|TRBV28|TRBJ2-1
TGTGCTTTGGGGGGAGTGGGGGGTAGCTCCTACAATGAGCAGTTCTTC
CALGGVGGSSYNEQFF
>-|-|TRBV10-2|TRBJ1-1
TGCGCCAGCAGTGAGAATGCGGGTGGGACCGAATGGTTTGAAGCTTTCTTT
CASSENAGGTEWFEAFF
>TRBD2|-|TRBV29-1|TRBJ2-1
TGCAGCGTTGTCCCCGGGACTAGCGGCAATGAGCAGTTCTTC
CSVVPGTSGNEQFF
>TRBD2|-|TRBV15|TRBJ2-3
TGTGCCACCAGCAGCAGACTAGCGGGAGTCGCAGATACGCAGTATTTT
CATSSRLAGVADTQYF
>TRBD2|-|TRBV4-1|TRBJ2-4
TGCGCCAGCAGCCAAGTACCGACTAGCGGGACCTCAAACATTCAGTACTTC
CASSQVPTSGTSNIQYF
>TRBD2|-|TRBV27|TRBJ2-7
TGTGCCAGCAGCCCCAAGACACTAGCGGACTCCTACGAGCAGTACTTC
CASSPKTLADSYEQYF